The 27 T cell receptor beta chains reported below all come from one sample, sequenced in a study of beta chain features in type 1 diabetes. What these receptors recognize is not known. General study results and limits: Shortening that was moderate but significant affected the TCRB CDR3s of Type 1 diabetes patients in all four CD4+ subsets.

The study reverse transcribed the entire isolated RNA, so it sequenced expressed TCRB transcripts. TCRdb's copy holds only in-frame clones and misses some; the assay was immunoSEQ multiplex PCR. The sample lists under 850,000 clones, 13% occurring once. What was sequenced was naive CD4+ T cells from blood. These TCRs come from a young man with type 1 diabetes.

This clone showed up just a few times. The chain combines TRBV29-1 with TRBJ2-5, with a tentative D call TRBD1 (6 bases). CDR1 SQVTM and CDR2 ANQGSEA come from the germline V gene. CDR3 length equals 13 residues. In DNA form, the CDR3 reads TGCAGTTATCTTCAGGGGACCCAAGAGACCCAGTACTTC. The encoded protein is CSYLQGTQETQYF.

CDR3 coding DNA: TGTGCCAGCGGACGACAGGGGATGTCGTACTTC. Translating it yields CASGRQGMSYF. The J gene is TRBJ2-7, the V gene TRBV2; the match to TRBD1 covers 8 bases. J gave up 12 bases and V 8 bases, and 9 bases lay outside the gene matches. The germline gives CDR1 SNHLY, CDR2 FYNNEI. This CDR3 comprises 11 residues.

A few counts support this clone. The chain combines TRBV13 with TRBJ2-6, with 7 bases aligning to TRBD1. The CDR3 sequence is 17 residues long. The germline gives CDR1 PRHDT, CDR2 FYEKMQ (reference sequence). V lost 1 base to trimming and J lost 4 bases; unmatched junction nucleotides: 7. The CDR3 spells CASSLVRQGSGANVLTF. CDR3 in DNA: TGTGCCAGCAGCTTAGTTAGACAGGGCTCCGGGGCCAACGTCCTGACTTTC.

The J gene is TRBJ1-4, the V gene TRBV10-3; the D is unclear. The ends were cut back, 4 bases at V and 5 bases at J, with 8 bases in the middle. The CDR3 runs to 13 residues. CDR1 and CDR2 from the germline V gene are ENHRY and SYGVKD. The CDR3 DNA reads as TGTGCCATCAGTGGCGGAGCGAATGAAAAACTGTTTTTT. Translation: CAISGGANEKLFF.

V is TRBV5-1 and J is TRBJ2-1, with D maybe TRBD1 (6 bases). Trimming took 3 bases from V and 0 from J, leaving 13 bases between them. Germline lookup yields CDR1 SGHRS and CDR2 YFSETQ. This CDR3 contains 16 residues. The CDR3 DNA follows: TGCGCCAGCAGCTGGCTAGGGGGAAGCTCCTACAATGAGCAGTTCTTC. Encoded protein: CASSWLGGSSYNEQFF.

This chain connects TRBV25-1 to TRBJ1-5; TRBD1 aligns across 8 bases. The CDR3 extends over 16 amino acids. The germline V gene has CDR1 MGHDK and CDR2 SYGVNS. Losses at the gene ends were 2 bases for V and 2 bases for J; bases not matched to a gene: 5. In DNA form, the CDR3 reads TGTGCCAGCAGTGAAGGGGCAGGGGGCCGCAATCAGCCCCAGCATTTT. It specifies CASSEGAGGRNQPQHF. Full variable domain (remainder filled in from reference TRBV25-1 and TRBJ1-5): EADIYQTPRYLVIGTGKKITLECSQTMGHDKMYWYQQDPGMELHLIHYSYGVNSTEKGDLSSESTVSRIRTEHFPLTLESARPSHTSQYLCASSEGAGGRNQPQHFGDGTRLSIL.

This clone was seen more than once but under ten times. The chain has TRBV30 and TRBJ1-3; TRBD1 is a possible D gene (6 bases). The V end lost 4 bases, the J end lost 3 bases, and 7 bases lay between the germline ends. Germline CDR1 reads GTSNPN; CDR2 reads SVGIG (reference sequence). There are 12 residues in the CDR3. Here the CDR3 DNA reads TGTGCCTGGACAGGGGTTGGAAACACCATATATTTT. Its translation is CAWTGVGNTIYF.

This sequence joins TRBV7-9 and TRBJ2-2; either TRBD1 or TRBD2 may fit D (6 bases each). This CDR3 is 15 amino acids long. The V end lost 5 bases, the J end lost 6 bases, and 16 bases lay between the germline ends. Germline V gene lookup returns CDR1 SEHNR and CDR2 FQNEAQ (reference sequence). In nucleotides, the CDR3 is TGTGCCAGCAGCCCGATGGCTAGGGGGGCCGGGGAGCTGTTTTTT. This encodes CASSPMARGAGELFF.

This clone was observed a handful of times. The CDR3 coding sequence is TGTGCCAGCAGCGGACAGCCCATAGGCCTGGGCGCTGAAGCTTTCTTT. It translates to CASSGQPIGLGAEAFF. This chain links TRBV28 with TRBJ1-1, with D possibly TRBD1 on 6 matching bases. The CDR3 length is 16 residues. Germline V gene data show CDR1 as MDHEN and CDR2 as SYDVKM. Trimming pared 6 bases from V and 6 bases from J, leaving 23 bases between.

The rearrangement links TRBV5-1 to TRBJ1-2; 7 bases are a match to TRBD1. Germline trimming cut 0 bases from V and 3 bases from J; bases unmatched to any gene: 5. The CDR3 loop spans 15 amino acids. CDR1 SGHRS and CDR2 YFSETQ come from the germline V gene. The CDR3 loop reads CASSLATGDYYGYTF. The CDR3 nucleotides read TGCGCCAGCAGCTTGGCCACAGGGGATTACTATGGCTACACCTTC.

This clone came up a few times. The CDR3 spells CASSERSSYNSPLHF. The CDR3 DNA reads as TGTGCCAGCAGTGAAAGAAGCTCCTATAATTCACCCCTCCACTTT. The chain carries TRBV2 and TRBJ1-6; no firm D call. Germline V gene sequence: CDR1 SNHLY, CDR2 FYNNEI. The CDR3 spans 15 residues. Trimming left V 2 bases short and J 0 bases short, with 5 bases between.

This clone was observed a handful of times. V is TRBV10-3 and J is TRBJ2-3; possible D gene TRBD2, 7 bases. CDR1 and CDR2 from the germline V gene are ENHRY and SYGVKD. Trimming removed 6 bases at V and 4 bases at J, with 17 bases between. This CDR3 contains 15 residues. The CDR3 here is CAIRPGHGGSDTQYF. CDR3 sequence (DNA): TGTGCCATCAGACCGGGACACGGGGGGTCAGATACGCAGTATTTT.

A few counts support this clone. The sample holds other DNA sequences that translate to the same CDR3. This chain uses TRBV10-3 with TRBJ1-5; 8 bases are shared with TRBD1. The J segment lost 4 bases and the V segment lost 2 bases, leaving 1 base of the junction unmatched. The CDR3 runs to 14 residues. Germline assignment: CDR1 ENHRY and CDR2 SYGVKD. CDR3 protein: CAISETGGNQPQHF. As DNA, the CDR3 is TGTGCCATCAGTGAGACAGGGGGAAATCAGCCCCAGCATTTT.

A few counts support this clone. The chain is built from TRBV2 and TRBJ2-7; 10 bases are a match to TRBD1. The V and J ends lost 5 bases and 4 bases, in that order; junction bases with no gene match: 5. Germline CDR1 SNHLY, CDR2 FYNNEI. This CDR3 has 14 residues. In nucleotides, the CDR3 is TGTGCCAGCAGTCTCGGACAGGGGGTTTACGAGCAGTACTTC. It specifies CASSLGQGVYEQYF.

This clone has just a few counts. CDR3 sequence (DNA): TGTGCCAGCTCACCGTACAACAGCGACTATGGCTACACCTTC. Its translation is CASSPYNSDYGYTF. V and J are TRBV18 and TRBJ1-2; D gene uncertain. The CDR3 is 14 residues long. V was shortened by 3 bases and J by 3 bases, with 11 bases between the two germline ends. Germline V lookup: CDR1 KGHSH, CDR2 LQKENI.

The CDR3 loop reads CASSYSNPGYGEQFF. In DNA form, the CDR3 reads TGTGCCAGCAGTTACTCGAATCCGGGCTACGGCGAGCAGTTCTTC. The rearrangement links TRBV6-5 to TRBJ2-1; D uncertain. Germline-derived CDR1 and CDR2 are MNHEY and SVGAGI. The CDR3 runs 15 residues. V shed 0 bases and J shed 10 bases, with 16 bases lying between them.

This clone was detected a few times. The chain carries TRBV14 and TRBJ1-6; 9 nucleotides line up with TRBD1. Germline-derived CDR1 and CDR2 are SGHDN and FVKESK. This CDR3 is 15 amino acids long. V lost 4 bases and J lost 10; bases outside the gene matches: 8. CDR3 region: CASSLTTGGESPLHF. As DNA, the CDR3 is TGTGCCAGCAGCCTAACGACAGGGGGAGAATCACCCCTCCACTTT.

This clone came up a few times. The chain couples TRBV6-6 to TRBJ1-1; perhaps TRBD1 as D (6 bases). This CDR3 region has 13 residues. V lost 0 bases and J 6 bases, leaving 8 bases between the germline ends. Germline V CDR1 and CDR2: MNHNY, SVGAGI (reference sequence). Here the CDR3 DNA reads TGTGCCAGCAGTTACTCCGGACAGTCTGAAGCTTTCTTT. Protein product: CASSYSGQSEAFF.

The rearrangement joins TRBV5-1 to TRBJ2-5; TRBD2 is a possible D gene (7 bases). V was clipped by 4 bases and J by 5 bases, with 18 bases between them. The germline gives CDR1 SGHRS, CDR2 YFSETQ. This CDR3 has 15 amino acids. The CDR3 is CASSINREGQETQYF. In DNA form, the CDR3 reads TGCGCCAGCAGCATCAACAGGGAGGGCCAGGAGACCCAGTACTTC.

This chain connects TRBV4-1 to TRBJ2-1; possible D gene TRBD1, 5 bases. The length of the CDR3 is 16 residues. The germline CDR1 and CDR2 sequences are MGHRA and YSYEKL. V lost 4 bases and J 3 bases, leaving 16 bases between the germline ends. CDR3 in amino acids: CASSPGRGRGYNEQFF. The CDR3 DNA follows: TGCGCCAGCAGCCCAGGAAGGGGTAGAGGCTACAATGAGCAGTTCTTC.

This clone was counted between two and nine times. CDR3 loop: CASSLGVASGGTDTQYF. In DNA form, the CDR3 reads TGCGCCAGCAGCTTGGGAGTCGCTAGCGGTGGGACAGATACGCAGTATTTT. The chain combines TRBV5-1 with TRBJ2-3; the match to TRBD2 covers 7 bases. The V segment lost 0 bases and the J segment 3 bases; nucleotides outside the gene matches: 10. The CDR3 totals 17 residues. The V gene's germline CDR1 is SGHRS and CDR2 YFSETQ.

In regard to this clone: The identical CDR3 is also encoded by other nucleotide sequences in the sample. This chain joins TRBV28 and TRBJ2-3; D not resolved. The germline V and J ends were trimmed by 7 bases and 0 bases, with 2 bases remaining between them. CDR1 MDHEN and CDR2 SYDVKM come from the germline V gene. This CDR3 comprises 11 residues. The CDR3 protein is CASISTDTQYF. The CDR3 DNA reads TGTGCCAGCATTAGCACAGATACGCAGTATTTT. The full variable domain, in which reference TRBV28 and TRBJ2-3 provide the parts outside the CDR3, is DVKVTQSSRYLVKRTGEKVFLECVQDMDHENMFWYRQDPGLGLRLIYFSYDVKMKEKGDIPEGYSVSREKKERFSLILESASTNQTSMYLCASISTDTQYFGPGTRLTVL.

This clone was counted a few times. V and J are TRBV18 and TRBJ1-4, with a possible D match to TRBD1 (6 bases). Trimming left V 3 bases short and J 7 bases short, with 18 bases between. The CDR3 spans 16 residues. CDR1 and CDR2 from the germline V gene are KGHSH and LQKENI. The CDR3 region has the DNA TGTGCCAGCTCACCGAGTGGAGGGGGGCGCGGTGAAAAACTGTTTTTT. Amino acids: CASSPSGGGRGEKLFF.

This clone was detected only a few times. This chain joins TRBV30 and TRBJ2-5; D remains ambiguous. V gave up 1 base and J gave up 2 bases, with 8 bases separating them. CDR3 size: 13 residues. Germline lookup yields CDR1 GTSNPN and CDR2 SVGIG (reference sequence). The CDR3 DNA sequence: TGTGCCTGGAGTGGCGACTGGCAAGAGACCCAGTACTTC. Translating it yields CAWSGDWQETQYF.

This chain joins TRBV30 and TRBJ2-1; 11 bases fit TRBD2. The CDR3 contains 14 residues. Germline V gene sequence: CDR1 GTSNPN, CDR2 SVGIG (reference sequence). J lost 4 bases, V lost 7 bases, and 6 bases had no gene match. The DNA for the CDR3 is TGTGCCTTCGTTACTAGCGGGAGATACAATGAGCAGTTCTTC. Encoded protein: CAFVTSGRYNEQFF.

Note on this clone: Different DNA sequences within this sample yield the same CDR3. This chain connects TRBV18 to TRBJ2-1; D is undetermined. The CDR3 length is 13 residues. V lost 2 bases and J 0 bases, leaving 2 bases between the germline ends. CDR1 is KGHSH and CDR2 is LQKENI in the germline V gene. CDR3 bases: TGTGCCAGCTCACCAGACTCCTACAATGAGCAGTTCTTC. This encodes CASSPDSYNEQFF.

This clone was found a few times. The chain has TRBV6-5 and TRBJ2-7, with D uncertain. CDR1 is MNHEY, CDR2 SVGAGI, per germline. Trimming left V 2 bases short and J 0 bases short, with 8 bases between. The CDR3 totals 14 residues. CDR3 amino acids: CASSYGYSSYEQYF. The DNA for the CDR3 is TGTGCCAGCAGTTACGGGTATAGCTCCTACGAGCAGTACTTC.